This TCR beta chain was identified in a study of cytomegalovirus exposure and HLA in healthy donors. PCR involved 60 Vbeta and 13 Jbeta primers. Repertoires were generated with immunoSEQ multiplex PCR, while TCRdb's copy carries only in-frame clones and drops some. Its table records about 210,000 clones. Germline V CDR1 and CDR2: SNHLY, FYNNEI. The V gene end was trimmed by 3 bases and the J gene end by 6 bases; junction bases not matched to a gene: 3. CDR3 length equals 14 residues. The sequenced sample consisted of PBMCs. The TCR sequence derives from a woman younger than 45 in good health and CMV-seropositive. This chain links TRBV2 with TRBJ1-4, with TRBD1 matching 8 bases. CDR3 DNA sequence: TGTGCCAGCAGTGAGCAGGGACAGGATGAAAAACTGTTTTTT. Its protein product is CASSEQGQDEKLFF.